There are a few counts of the clone carrying this T cell receptor beta chain. This entry comes from a study of blood T cell repertoires in COVID-19. Study as a whole: Acute-phase and convalescent COVID-19 samples originated in the United States, Italy and Spain.

Generated by immunoSEQ multiplex PCR, the TCRdb table keeps only in-frame clones and is missing some. The table lists 95,000 to 150,000 clones, around four fifths of them singletons, with about 5.5% in the top ten. The V end lost 3 bases, the J end lost 0 bases, and 12 bases lay between the germline ends. The CDR3 consists of 15 residues. Germline assignment: CDR1 SQVTM and CDR2 ANQGSEA. This sequence was found in a man older than 75 with active or convalescent COVID-19. The chain uses TRBV29-1 and TRBJ2-1; D unresolved. Sequences were obtained from peripheral blood. The CDR3 bases are TGCAGCGTTGATCCGGCGGATAGCTCCTACAATGAGCAGTTCTTC. This codes for CSVDPADSSYNEQFF.